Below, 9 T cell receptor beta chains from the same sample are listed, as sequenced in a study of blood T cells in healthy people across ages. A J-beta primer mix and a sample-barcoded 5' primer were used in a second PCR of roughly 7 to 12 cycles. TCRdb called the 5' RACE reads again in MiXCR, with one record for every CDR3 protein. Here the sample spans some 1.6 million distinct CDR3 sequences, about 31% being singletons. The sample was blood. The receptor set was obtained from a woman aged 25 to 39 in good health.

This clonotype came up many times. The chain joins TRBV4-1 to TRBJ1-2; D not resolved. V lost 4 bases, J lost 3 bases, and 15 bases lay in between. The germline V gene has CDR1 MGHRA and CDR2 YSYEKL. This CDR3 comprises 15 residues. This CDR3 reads CASSREQTPHYGYTF. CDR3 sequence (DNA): TGCGCCAGCAGCCGCGAGCAGACACCTCACTATGGCTACACCTTC.

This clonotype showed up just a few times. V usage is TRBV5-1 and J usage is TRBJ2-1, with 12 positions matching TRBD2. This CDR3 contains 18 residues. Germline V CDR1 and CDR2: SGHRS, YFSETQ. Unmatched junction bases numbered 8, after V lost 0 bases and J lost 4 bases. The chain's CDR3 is CASSLGLAGVGRYNEQFF. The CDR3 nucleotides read TGCGCCAGCAGCTTGGGACTAGCGGGAGTGGGGCGTTACAATGAGCAGTTCTTC.

Written as DNA, the CDR3 is TGTGCCAGCAGTCGCGACTGGACAGATACGCAGTATTTT. Amino acids: CASSRDWTDTQYF. The chain has TRBV7-7 and TRBJ2-3; D remains unclear. The CDR3 has 13 amino acids. V dropped 6 bases and J dropped 3 bases, with 10 bases sitting between them. Per the germline V gene, CDR1 is SSHAT and CDR2 is FNYEAQ (reference sequence).

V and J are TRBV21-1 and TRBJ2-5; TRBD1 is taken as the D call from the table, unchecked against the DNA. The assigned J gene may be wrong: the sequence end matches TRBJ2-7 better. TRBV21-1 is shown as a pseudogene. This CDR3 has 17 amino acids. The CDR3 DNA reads TGTGCCAGCAGCACCGACGGGACGGGACAGGGGGTCGGCGAGCAGTACTTC. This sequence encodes CASSTDGTGQGVGEQYF.

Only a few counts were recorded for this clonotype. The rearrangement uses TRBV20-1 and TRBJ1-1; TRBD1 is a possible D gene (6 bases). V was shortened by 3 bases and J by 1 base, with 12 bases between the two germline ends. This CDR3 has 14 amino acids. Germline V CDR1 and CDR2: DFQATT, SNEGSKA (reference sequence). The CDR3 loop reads CSARATGRNTEAFF. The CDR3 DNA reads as TGCAGTGCTAGGGCAACAGGGAGGAACACTGAAGCTTTCTTT.

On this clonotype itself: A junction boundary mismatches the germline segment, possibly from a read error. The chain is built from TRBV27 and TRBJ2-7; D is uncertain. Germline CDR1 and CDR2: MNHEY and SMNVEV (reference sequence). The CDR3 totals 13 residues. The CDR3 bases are TGTGCCTGCAGCCTCTCTGGGGACTACGAGCAGTACTTC. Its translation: CACSLSGDYEQYF.

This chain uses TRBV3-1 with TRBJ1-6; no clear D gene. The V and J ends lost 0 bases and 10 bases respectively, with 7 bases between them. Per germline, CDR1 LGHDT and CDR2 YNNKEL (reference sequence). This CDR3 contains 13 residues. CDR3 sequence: CASSQEPGSPLHF. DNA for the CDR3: TGTGCCAGCAGCCAAGAGCCGGGCTCACCCCTCCACTTT. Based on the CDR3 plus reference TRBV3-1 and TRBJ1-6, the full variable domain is DTAVSQTPKYLVTQMGNDKSIKCEQNLGHDTMYWYKQDSKKFLKIMFSYNNKELIINETVPNRFSPKSPDKAHLNLHINSLELGDSAVYFCASSQEPGSPLHFGNGTRLTVT.

DNA of the CDR3: TGTGCCAGTGGGACTTTTACTAGAGGTTCACCCCTCCACTTT. Its protein product is CASGTFTRGSPLHF. The chain employs TRBV6-6 and TRBJ1-6; perhaps TRBD1 as D (5 bases). Between the trimmed V and J ends, which lost 9 bases and 9 bases, there was a span of 18 bases. CDR1 and CDR2 (germline): MNHNY, SVGAGI (reference sequence). This CDR3 comprises 14 residues.

The CDR3 sequence: CASSDRVVTEAFF. In DNA, the CDR3 is TGTGCCAGCAGCGACAGGGTTGTCACTGAAGCTTTCTTT. The gene calls are TRBV28 and TRBJ1-1; TRBD1 aligns across 7 bases. Germline CDR1 is MDHEN and CDR2 is SYDVKM. V lost 6 bases, J lost 4 bases, and 5 bases stayed unmatched. CDR3 length: 13 amino acids.